Listed here is a single TCR beta chain. The CDR3 runs 15 residues. Trimming shortened V by 4 bases and J by 0 bases, and 13 bases separated the two germline ends. Germline CDR1 and CDR2: SEHNR and FQNEAQ (reference sequence). The record originates from a study of shared clonotypes between healthy human individuals. The repertoire was sequenced with immunoSEQ multiplex PCR; TCRdb's copy has only in-frame clones and lacks some. Here the sample spans over a million clones, roughly 96% being singletons. The sequence came from a man younger than 45 in good health. Sequencing was performed on naive CD4+ T cells sorted from blood. Indicated subset: CD45RA+ positively selected. The rearrangement joins TRBV7-9 to TRBJ2-7; tentatively, D is TRBD1 (6 bases). CDR3 amino acids: CASSSQGIGSYEQYF. As DNA, the CDR3 is TGTGCCAGCAGCTCACAGGGTATTGGCTCCTACGAGCAGTACTTC.